Reported below is one T cell receptor beta chain. This CDR3 region has 13 residues. CDR1 is SEHNR, CDR2 FQNEAQ, per germline (reference sequence). Trimming cost V 5 bases and J 4 bases, with 11 bases left between them. The data were obtained in a study of T cell changes during pregnancy in multiple sclerosis. Sequenced by immunoSEQ multiplex PCR; TCRdb stores in-frame clones only, minus some. The sample holds some 59,000 clones, 80% to 90% seen once. This clonotype originated in a female donor with multiple sclerosis, enrolled in a pregnancy study. The rearrangement uses TRBV7-9 and TRBJ1-2; perhaps TRBD1 as D (6 bases). The material sequenced was peripheral blood, taken in the first trimester of pregnancy. The CDR3: CASSKDSRYGYTF. CDR3 coding DNA: TGTGCCAGCAGCAAGGACAGCCGCTATGGCTACACCTTC.